The 17 T cell receptor beta chains in this list originate from one sample, sequenced in a study of blood T cell repertoires in COVID-19. Produced via immunoSEQ multiplex PCR; TCRdb's table is partial and in-frame only. The sample holds 33,000 or so clones, roughly 87% seen once. The sample taken for sequencing was peripheral blood. Every receptor here comes from a man aged 70 or older with active or convalescent COVID-19.

The chain couples TRBV2 to TRBJ2-3, with D unresolved. The CDR3 is 11 amino acids. The germline gives CDR1 SNHLY, CDR2 FYNNEI. V shed 6 bases and J shed 9 bases, with 10 bases lying between them. In DNA, the CDR3 is TGTGCCAGCAGCGAGATCAAGACGCAGTATTTT. Amino acid sequence: CASSEIKTQYF. The full variable domain, completed using reference TRBV2 and TRBJ2-3, is EPEVTQTPSHQVTQMGQEVILRCVPISNHLYFYWYRQILGQKVEFLVSFYNNEISEKSEIFDDQFSVERPDGSNFTLKIRSTKLEDSAMYFCASSEIKTQYFGPGTRLTVL.

This chain uses TRBV19 with TRBJ1-5; D remains ambiguous. Germline V gene sequence: CDR1 LNHDA, CDR2 SQIVND (reference sequence). The CDR3 has 16 residues. V was clipped by 3 bases and J by 1 base, with 13 bases between them. CDR3 DNA sequence: TGTGCCAGTAGTATTAACTCCCCCTGGAGCAATCAGCCCCAGCATTTT. Its protein product is CASSINSPWSNQPQHF.

The chain is built from TRBV5-1 and TRBJ2-1; 9 nucleotides agree with TRBD1. The CDR3 is 14 amino acids. V lost 8 bases to trimming and J lost 7 bases; unmatched junction nucleotides: 10. Germline V gives CDR1 SGHRS, CDR2 YFSETQ. The CDR3 region is CASVSGTGSNEQFF. In DNA form, the CDR3 reads TGCGCCAGTGTATCCGGGACAGGGAGTAATGAGCAGTTCTTC.

The chain combines TRBV27 with TRBJ1-5; 9 positions match TRBD1. V was pared by 6 bases and J by 6 bases, with 9 bases of the junction left unmatched. The CDR3 has 15 amino acids. Germline assignment: CDR1 MNHEY and CDR2 SMNVEV (reference sequence). CDR3 in amino acids: CASRPGTGWPQPQHF. CDR3 nucleotides: TGTGCCAGCAGACCCGGGACAGGGTGGCCTCAGCCCCAGCATTTT.

This sequence joins TRBV29-1 and TRBJ2-7; the match to TRBD2 covers 9 bases. The CDR3 contains 15 residues. Looked up from germline, CDR1 is SQVTM and CDR2 is ANQGSEA. Trimming took 6 bases from V and 1 from J; bases not matched to a gene: 10. The CDR3 DNA sequence: TGCAGCGTGACTAGCGGTGGCGGAGGGTCCTACGAGCAGTACTTC. Residues: CSVTSGGGGSYEQYF.

The chain employs TRBV2 and TRBJ1-5; TRBD1 matches 7 bases. The V gene end was trimmed by 3 bases and the J gene end by 6 bases; junction bases not matched to a gene: 5. CDR3 size: 14 residues. CDR1 SNHLY and CDR2 FYNNEI come from the germline V gene. The CDR3 bases are TGTGCCAGCAGTGAGATAGACAGGGTTCAGCCCCAGCATTTT. Residues: CASSEIDRVQPQHF.

The chain combines TRBV28 with TRBJ1-4; the D is unclear. The V gene lost 6 bases and the J gene lost 7 bases, with 9 bases spanning the gap. The CDR3 consists of 12 residues. CDR1 and CDR2 from the germline V gene are MDHEN and SYDVKM. CDR3 loop: CASRRAGEKLFF. As DNA, the CDR3 is TGTGCCAGCAGACGAGCAGGTGAAAAACTGTTTTTT.

V and J are TRBV7-6 and TRBJ2-3; 11 bases agree with TRBD2. Germline loops: CDR1 SGHVS, CDR2 FNYEAQ. This CDR3 has 19 residues. V lost 4 bases to trimming and J lost 1 base; unmatched junction nucleotides: 13. CDR3 DNA sequence: TGTGCCAGCAGCTCCCGCCGGGGGGGACTAGCGGCCCGCACAGATACGCAGTATTTT. This translates into CASSSRRGGLAARTDTQYF.

This chain uses TRBV5-1 with TRBJ2-2; no clear D. CDR1 and CDR2 from the germline V gene are SGHRS and YFSETQ. This CDR3 has 14 amino acids. Trimming stripped 6 bases from V and 0 bases from J, with 9 bases between. As DNA, the CDR3 is TGCGCCAGCACCGGAGATCCGAACACCGGGGAGCTGTTTTTT. Its translation: CASTGDPNTGELFF.

In its sample, this clone was seen once. The genes are TRBV6-5 and TRBJ1-2; 7 bases are shared with TRBD1. CDR1 is MNHEY and CDR2 is SVGAGI in the germline V gene. The junction had 4 bases not matched to a gene; V was cut back by 2 bases and J by 7 bases. CDR3 length equals 13 residues. In nucleotides, the CDR3 is TGTGCCAGCAGTTACAACAGGGGAGTTGGCTACACCTTC. Its protein is CASSYNRGVGYTF.

This chain connects TRBV6-1 to TRBJ1-2; D may be TRBD1 (6 bases). Germline CDR1 is MNHNS and CDR2 is SASEGT. The CDR3 is 14 amino acids. V shed 2 bases and J shed 4 bases, with 11 bases lying between them. This CDR3 reads CASSERGGSYGYTF. In DNA, the CDR3 is TGTGCCAGCAGTGAAAGAGGGGGTAGCTATGGCTACACCTTC.

This clone was seen a few times. This chain links TRBV2 with TRBJ2-1; 8 nucleotides align to TRBD2. The germline V gene has CDR1 SNHLY and CDR2 FYNNEI. J was trimmed by 12 bases and V by 3 bases; bases with no gene match: 13. The CDR3 length is 15 residues. The CDR3 sequence is CASSDAGGRTRLQFF. Here the CDR3 DNA reads TGTGCCAGCAGTGATGCGGGCGGGAGGACTAGATTGCAGTTCTTC.

V gene TRBV12-3 or TRBV12-4 combines with J gene TRBJ2-1; weak D call: TRBD1 (6 bases). Trimming removed 11 bases from V and 7 bases from J, with 15 bases in between. This CDR3 is 12 amino acids long. The CDR3 DNA follows: TGTGCCGGCGGTGGGGGCCGGAATGAGCAGTTCTTC. Its protein product is CAGGGGRNEQFF.

The gene calls are TRBV5-6 and TRBJ2-1; no clear D. CDR1 is SGHDT, CDR2 YYEEEE, per germline. The CDR3 is 12 amino acids. V was trimmed by 2 bases and J by 8 bases, leaving 8 bases between them. The CDR3 bases are TGTGCCAGCAGCTTTAGTAAGTATGAGCAGTTCTTC. Its protein is CASSFSKYEQFF.

The chain recombines TRBV28 with TRBJ1-1; the D gene is possibly TRBD1 (5 bases). V lost 1 base and J 4 bases, leaving 13 bases between the germline ends. The CDR3 length is 15 residues. Germline V gene data show CDR1 as MDHEN and CDR2 as SYDVKM. CDR3 residues: CASSLSQGWGTEAFF. CDR3 coding DNA: TGTGCCAGCAGTTTATCCCAGGGTTGGGGCACTGAAGCTTTCTTT.

V and J are TRBV24-1 and TRBJ1-2, with 11 positions matching TRBD1. The germline V gene has CDR1 KGHDR and CDR2 SFDVKD. This CDR3 is built from 16 residues. With V trimmed by 3 bases and J by 4 bases, 6 bases remained unmatched. The CDR3 is CATSDARDRGGYGYTF. CDR3 sequence (DNA): TGTGCCACCAGTGATGCCCGGGACAGGGGGGGCTATGGCTACACCTTC.

This chain uses TRBV14 with TRBJ1-4; 8 bases match TRBD1. The length of the CDR3 is 15 residues. Germline CDR1 is SGHDN and CDR2 is FVKESK. V was pared by 4 bases and J by 4 bases, with 5 bases of the junction left unmatched. The DNA of the CDR3 is TGTGCCAGCAGCCCCCTGGGACAGGTTAATGAAAAACTGTTTTTT. This sequence encodes CASSPLGQVNEKLFF.